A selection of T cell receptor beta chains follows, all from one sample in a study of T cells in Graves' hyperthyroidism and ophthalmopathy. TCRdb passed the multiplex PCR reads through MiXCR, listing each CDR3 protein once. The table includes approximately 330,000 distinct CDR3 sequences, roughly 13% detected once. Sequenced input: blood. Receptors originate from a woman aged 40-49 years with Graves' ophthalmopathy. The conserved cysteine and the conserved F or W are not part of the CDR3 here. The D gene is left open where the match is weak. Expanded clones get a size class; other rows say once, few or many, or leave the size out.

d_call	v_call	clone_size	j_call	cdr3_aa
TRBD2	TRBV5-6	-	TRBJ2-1	ASSLTQGLAVYNEQF
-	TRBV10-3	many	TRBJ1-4	ASQRDREEKLF
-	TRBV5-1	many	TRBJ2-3	ASSIRGVSTDTQY
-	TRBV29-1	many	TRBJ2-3	SVDFGGRADTQY
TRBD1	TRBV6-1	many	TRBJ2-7	ASRLGTGVDAFDEQY
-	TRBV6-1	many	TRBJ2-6	ASTTGYGANVLT
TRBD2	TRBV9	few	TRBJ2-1	ASSVGGLALAGDNEQF
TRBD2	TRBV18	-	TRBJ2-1	ASSPGTSGVRRYNEQF
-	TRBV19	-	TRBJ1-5	ASSIGAGTYSNQPQH
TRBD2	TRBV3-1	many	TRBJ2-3	ASSQVAGSTDTQY
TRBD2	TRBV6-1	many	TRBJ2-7	AASGGLLLYEQY
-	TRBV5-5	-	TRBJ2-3	ASAEGSSTDTQY
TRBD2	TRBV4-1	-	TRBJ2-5	ASSQGSGGLQETQY
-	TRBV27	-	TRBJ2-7	ASSSGLGEYEQY
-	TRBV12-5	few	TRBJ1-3	ASGLGFSGNTIY
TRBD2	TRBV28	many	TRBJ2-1	ASKAPGLSRYNEQF
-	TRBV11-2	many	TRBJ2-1	ASMKQRASSINNEQF
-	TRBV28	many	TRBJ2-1	ASSATGVLPLNEQF
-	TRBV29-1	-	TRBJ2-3	SVDKLSDTQY
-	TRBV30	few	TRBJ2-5	AWIGPGTQY
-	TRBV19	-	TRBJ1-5	ASSMGLVDPNSNQPQH
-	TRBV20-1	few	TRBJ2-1	SARRPTGFPYNEQF
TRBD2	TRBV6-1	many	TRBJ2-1	ASSELRGGPNWQF
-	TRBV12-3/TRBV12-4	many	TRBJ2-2	ASSLRAGELF
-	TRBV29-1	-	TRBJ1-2	SAQAPSVNGYT
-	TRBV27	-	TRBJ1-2	ASSFRLQGGYGYT
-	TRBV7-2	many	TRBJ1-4	ASSPTGGTNEKLF
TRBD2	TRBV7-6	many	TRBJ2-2	ASSSGLAGGMNTGELF
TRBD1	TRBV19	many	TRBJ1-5	ASSIDRQGWSNQPQH
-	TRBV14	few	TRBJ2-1	ASSLLRQYYNEQF
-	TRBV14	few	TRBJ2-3	ASSQDPLADTQY
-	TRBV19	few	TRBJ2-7	ASSPSLASYEQY
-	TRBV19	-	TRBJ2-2	ASSIDLIPEELF
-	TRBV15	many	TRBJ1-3	ATSRTGSSGNTIY
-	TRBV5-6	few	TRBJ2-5	ASSWGLRGEETQY
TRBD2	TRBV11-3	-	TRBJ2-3	ASSQGGGPYTQY
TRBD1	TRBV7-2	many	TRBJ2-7	ASSLDRGYEQY
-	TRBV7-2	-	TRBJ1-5	ASSLGGYGVQPQH
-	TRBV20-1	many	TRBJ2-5	SARSGAQETQY
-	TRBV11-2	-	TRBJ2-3	ASSQDPTGLMDTQY
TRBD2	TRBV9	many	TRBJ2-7	ASSVATSGVYEQY
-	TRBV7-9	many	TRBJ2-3	ASSFNTPRGTDTQY
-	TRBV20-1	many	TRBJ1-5	SARDHTYDNQPQH
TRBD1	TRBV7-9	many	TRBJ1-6	ASSQGEGHSLH
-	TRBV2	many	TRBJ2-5	ASTEGWATQETQY
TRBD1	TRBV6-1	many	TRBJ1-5	ASSQGGGGNQPQH
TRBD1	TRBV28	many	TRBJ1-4	ASTSGGTGGEKLF
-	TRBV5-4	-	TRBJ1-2	ASSMGGRLKGGDYGYT
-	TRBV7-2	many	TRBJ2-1	ASSSTGYEQF
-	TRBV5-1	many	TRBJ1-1	ASSFEMNTEAF
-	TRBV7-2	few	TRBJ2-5	ASSSRLHMETQY
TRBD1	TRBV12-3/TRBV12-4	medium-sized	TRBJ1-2	ASSNRDREWDYGYT
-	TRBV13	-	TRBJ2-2	ASSLEGKNTGELF
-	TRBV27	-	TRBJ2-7	ASSLLTGVIPFSSYEQY
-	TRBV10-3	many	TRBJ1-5	AISEGKGNQPQH
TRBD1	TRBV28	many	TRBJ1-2	ASRGVGQGNYGYT
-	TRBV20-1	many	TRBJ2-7	SAVRDAYEQY
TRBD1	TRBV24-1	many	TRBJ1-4	ATSDPTGDNEKLF
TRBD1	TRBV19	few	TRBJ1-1	ASSPDERQGARNTEAF